Each of the 32 T cell receptor beta chains below was sequenced from the same sample in a study of T-cell memory formation after mild COVID-19. TCRdb itself ran the 5' RACE reads through MiXCR, one entry per CDR3 protein. The sample has 150,000 to 200,000 distinct CDR3 sequences, around 15% seen once. The sequenced sample was PBMCs or a T cell subset sorted from them (not recorded which). All receptors come from an adult woman who had mild COVID-19 (a few samples of this study predate the infection). Cell type and time point are not known.

This clonotype has a handful of counts. The J gene is TRBJ1-2, the V gene TRBV29-1; TRBD1 matches 7 bases. The CDR3 has 11 residues. V dropped 6 bases and J dropped 8; count of bases not matched to a gene: 6. CDR1 is SQVTM and CDR2 is ANQGSEA in the germline V gene. The CDR3 spells CSVKGTAGYTF. CDR3 nucleotides: TGCAGCGTCAAGGGGACAGCCGGCTACACCTTC.

The chain has TRBV5-1 and TRBJ1-2; D is ambiguous. The CDR3 consists of 15 residues. Trimming removed 0 bases at V and 0 bases at J, with 9 bases between. The germline CDR1 and CDR2 sequences are SGHRS and YFSETQ. The CDR3: CASSLEISANYGYTF. Written as DNA, the CDR3 is TGCGCCAGCAGCTTGGAGATTAGTGCTAACTATGGCTACACCTTC.

This clonotype came up a few times. The genes are TRBV5-1 and TRBJ2-7; the D gene is possibly TRBD2 (5 bases). This CDR3 comprises 15 residues. Trimming left V 3 bases short and J 0 bases short, with 13 bases between. In germline, CDR1 is SGHRS, CDR2 YFSETQ. CDR3 residues: CASSSDLLCSYEQYF. The CDR3 DNA reads TGCGCCAGCAGCTCGGACTTGCTTTGCTCCTACGAGCAGTACTTC.

The V gene is TRBV2, the J gene TRBJ2-5; TRBD2 matches 7 bases. The V and J ends lost 6 bases and 5 bases, in that order; junction bases with no gene match: 6. This CDR3 comprises 13 residues. CDR1 is SNHLY and CDR2 is FYNNEI in the germline V gene. The CDR3 DNA sequence: TGTGCCAGCAGCATGACTAGCCTTGAGACCCAGTACTTC. Translating it yields CASSMTSLETQYF.

The chain joins TRBV20-1 to TRBJ1-2; 7 bases map to TRBD1. The V segment lost 5 bases and the J segment 3 bases; nucleotides outside the gene matches: 9. The CDR3 length is 14 residues. Germline V lookup: CDR1 DFQATT, CDR2 SNEGSKA (reference sequence). In DNA, the CDR3 is TGCAGTGCTCCCTTTGACAGGGTGGACTATGGCTACACCTTC. It is translated as CSAPFDRVDYGYTF.

The V call is TRBV7-2, the J call TRBJ1-1; D is ambiguous. There are 16 residues in the CDR3. In germline, CDR1 is SGHTA, CDR2 FQGNSA. Trimming removed 1 base at V and 4 bases at J, with 16 bases between. This chain's CDR3 is CASSLVSGVFGTEAFF. The DNA of the CDR3 is TGTGCCAGCAGCTTAGTTAGTGGGGTGTTCGGCACTGAAGCTTTCTTT.

This clonotype was observed a handful of times. The chain recombines TRBV6-2 or TRBV6-3 with TRBJ1-1, with 7 nucleotides matching TRBD1. Germline CDR1 and CDR2: MNHEY and SVGEGT. V shed 6 bases and J 7 bases; nucleotides not matched to a gene: 11. The CDR3 contains 14 residues. CDR3 loop: CASSSGQVYGEAFF. The CDR3 nucleotides read TGTGCCAGCAGCTCCGGACAGGTTTATGGTGAAGCTTTCTTT.

This clonotype has more than one count but fewer than ten. J is TRBJ2-6 and V is TRBV7-2, with D unresolved. V lost 5 bases and J 1 base, leaving 12 bases between the germline ends. The germline CDR1 and CDR2 sequences are SGHTA and FQGNSA. The CDR3 extends over 16 amino acids. The CDR3 bases are TGTGCCAGCAGCCCTCTTGAGTTATCTGGGGCCAACGTCCTGACTTTC. It encodes CASSPLELSGANVLTF.

The chain joins TRBV7-9 to TRBJ2-1, with D perhaps matching TRBD2 (6 bases). The CDR3 is 14 residues long. CDR1 is SEHNR and CDR2 is FQNEAQ in the germline V gene (reference sequence). The V end lost 6 bases, the J end lost 10 bases, and 19 bases lay between the germline ends. This CDR3 reads CASRKVEGLGEQFF. The DNA for the CDR3 is TGTGCCAGCAGAAAGGTGGAGGGCCTAGGGGAGCAGTTCTTC.

The rearrangement uses TRBV19 and TRBJ2-3; 8 nucleotides align to TRBD1. CDR3 length equals 17 residues. The germline CDR1 and CDR2 sequences are LNHDA and SQIVND (reference sequence). The trim removed 4 bases at V and 0 bases at J, leaving 9 bases unmatched. In nucleotides, the CDR3 is TGTGCCAGTAGTAAGCAACGGACAGGGCTCAGCACAGATACGCAGTATTTT. It translates to CASSKQRTGLSTDTQYF.

V gene TRBV7-8 combines with J gene TRBJ1-1; TRBD1 is a possible D gene (6 bases). The CDR3 has 16 residues. V was clipped by 4 bases and J by 3 bases, with 18 bases between them. Per germline, CDR1 SGHVS and CDR2 FQNEAQ. The DNA for the CDR3 is TGTGCCAGCAGCTATACTATATTGACAGGCTACACTGAAGCTTTCTTT. Its protein is CASSYTILTGYTEAFF.

The genes are TRBV12-3 or TRBV12-4 and TRBJ2-7, with TRBD2 as a possible D gene (6 bases). Trimming removed 8 bases at V and 7 bases at J, with 30 bases between. The CDR3 loop spans 17 amino acids. The CDR3 region has the DNA TGTGCCAGCGGGGTCCATACGAGCGCCAACACGGGGGAGGAGCAGTACTTC. Translating gives CASGVHTSANTGEEQYF.

The chain links TRBV29-1 to TRBJ1-2, with TRBD1 matching over 7 bases. J was trimmed by 2 bases and V by 4 bases; bases with no gene match: 7. Germline V gives CDR1 SQVTM, CDR2 ANQGSEA. The CDR3 has 14 residues. CDR3 in amino acids: CSVVKGRGNYGYTF. CDR3 DNA sequence: TGCAGCGTTGTAAAGGGCAGGGGGAACTATGGCTACACCTTC.

The V call is TRBV20-1, the J call TRBJ2-7; TRBD1 agrees at 9 bases. The V gene's germline CDR1 is DFQATT and CDR2 SNEGSKA (reference sequence). The trim removed 7 bases at V and 3 bases at J, leaving 4 bases unmatched. The CDR3 totals 12 residues. Written as DNA, the CDR3 is TGCAGTGGCGGGGACAGGGACTACGAGCAGTACTTC. Translation: CSGGDRDYEQYF.

The rearrangement uses TRBV5-1 and TRBJ1-2, with TRBD1 identical over 12 bases. The CDR3 sequence is 15 residues long. V lost 4 bases, J lost 8 bases, and 9 bases stayed unmatched. Germline V gene sequence: CDR1 SGHRS, CDR2 YFSETQ. CDR3 sequence (DNA): TGCGCCAGCAGCGAGGGGACAGGGGGCGCGAGGGGCTACACCTTC. It specifies CASSEGTGGARGYTF.

V usage is TRBV30 and J usage is TRBJ1-1, with D perhaps TRBD1 (5 bases). The V end lost 2 bases, the J end lost 1 base, and 8 bases lay between the germline ends. The CDR3 contains 13 residues. Looked up from germline, CDR1 is GTSNPN and CDR2 is SVGIG (reference sequence). The chain's CDR3 is CAWSLGPNTEAFF. CDR3 in DNA: TGTGCCTGGAGTTTGGGGCCGAACACTGAAGCTTTCTTT.

A few counts support this clonotype. The V and J genes are TRBV12-3 or TRBV12-4 and TRBJ1-5, with TRBD1 identical over 7 bases. The junction had 3 bases not matched to a gene; V was cut back by 3 bases and J by 4 bases. The CDR3 totals 14 residues. The CDR3 protein is CASSFETGNQPQHF. Here the CDR3 DNA reads TGTGCCAGCAGTTTTGAGACAGGGAATCAGCCCCAGCATTTT.

The table lists this clonotype with a few counts. The chain combines TRBV6-5 with TRBJ2-4; perhaps D is TRBD1 or TRBD2 (6 bases each). The CDR3 covers 13 residues. Trimming removed 5 bases at V and 5 bases at J, with 10 bases between. Germline CDR1 MNHEY, CDR2 SVGAGI. CDR3: CASSRGPQNIQYF. In DNA, the CDR3 is TGTGCCAGCAGTCGGGGGCCCCAAAACATTCAGTACTTC.

This clonotype came up a few times. The chain employs TRBV24-1 and TRBJ1-2; no clear D gene. V was trimmed by 3 bases and J by 2 bases, leaving 9 bases between them. The CDR3 is 14 residues long. Germline values: CDR1 KGHDR, CDR2 SFDVKD. The CDR3 here is CATSDRTVNYGYTF. The DNA for the CDR3 is TGTGCCACCAGTGATCGGACTGTGAACTATGGCTACACCTTC.

The chain uses TRBV12-3 or TRBV12-4 and TRBJ1-5, with a possible D match to TRBD1 (6 bases). V lost 3 bases and J 5 bases, leaving 11 bases between the germline ends. The CDR3 spans 14 residues. Here the CDR3 reads CASSLGGADQPQHF. DNA for the CDR3: TGTGCCAGCAGTTTGGGGGGGGCCGATCAGCCCCAGCATTTT.

This clonotype has only a few counts. This chain connects TRBV11-1 to TRBJ2-3, with D hard to call. This CDR3 is 15 amino acids long. Germline CDR1 SGHAT, CDR2 FQDESV (reference sequence). Between the trimmed V and J ends, which lost 0 bases and 4 bases, there was a span of 11 bases. The CDR3 coding sequence is TGTGCCAGCAGCTTAGCCTCAACTTCGGCAGATACGCAGTATTTT. Amino acids: CASSLASTSADTQYF.

The J gene is TRBJ2-4, the V gene TRBV5-1; 7 nucleotides match TRBD1. The junction had 6 bases not matched to a gene; V was cut back by 3 bases and J by 3 bases. The CDR3 loop spans 15 amino acids. The germline gives CDR1 SGHRS, CDR2 YFSETQ. The CDR3 nucleotides are TGCGCCAGCAGCTCCTACGACAGGGACAAAAACATTCAGTACTTC. Its protein product is CASSSYDRDKNIQYF.

This clonotype was picked up a small number of times. The chain recombines TRBV7-9 with TRBJ1-2; D might be TRBD1 (6 bases). V was trimmed by 5 bases and J by 8 bases, leaving 21 bases between them. The CDR3 length is 15 residues. Germline values: CDR1 SEHNR, CDR2 FQNEAQ (reference sequence). CDR3 amino acids: CASSPSSAGHRGYTF. The CDR3 nucleotides read TGTGCCAGCAGCCCCTCCTCGGCGGGACATAGAGGCTACACCTTC.

This clonotype has only a few counts. CDR3: CASSLAGTGGLETQYF. The CDR3 coding sequence is TGTGCCAGCAGCTTGGCGGGGACAGGGGGCTTGGAGACCCAGTACTTC. The rearrangement links TRBV5-5 to TRBJ2-5; 12 bases fit TRBD1. Germline CDR1 and CDR2: SGHKS and YYEKEE (reference sequence). The CDR3 is made up of 16 amino acids. The junction had 5 bases not matched to a gene; V was cut back by 0 bases and J by 5 bases.

There are a few counts of this clonotype. CDR3 in amino acids: CASEKQGFGEKLFF. For the CDR3, the DNA is TGTGCCAGCGAAAAACAGGGGTTTGGCGAAAAACTGTTTTTT. The V gene is TRBV6-2 or TRBV6-3, the J gene TRBJ1-4; 7 nucleotides agree with TRBD1. Germline V gives CDR1 MNHEY, CDR2 SVGEGT. The CDR3 is 14 residues long. The trim removed 8 bases at V and 8 bases at J, leaving 11 bases unmatched.

This rearrangement joins TRBV7-9 to TRBJ2-5, with 8 bases fitting TRBD2. J lost 5 bases, V lost 6 bases, and 14 bases had no gene match. Germline values: CDR1 SEHNR, CDR2 FQNEAQ (reference sequence). The CDR3 is 16 amino acids. This chain's CDR3 is CASSGSSGSGKETQYF. Here the CDR3 DNA reads TGTGCCAGCAGTGGTTCGAGCGGGAGTGGGAAGGAGACCCAGTACTTC.

The rearrangement uses TRBV6-5 and TRBJ1-1; 7 nucleotides align to TRBD1. Per germline, CDR1 MNHEY and CDR2 SVGAGI. The ends lost 7 bases at V and 6 bases at J; junction bases unmatched: 8. CDR3 length equals 13 residues. As DNA, the CDR3 is TGTGCCAGCAAGCAGACAGGGATCCCTGAAGCTTTCTTT. It encodes CASKQTGIPEAFF.

The chain recombines TRBV16 with TRBJ2-7; 8 nucleotides match TRBD1. The CDR3 is 16 residues long. Germline trimming cut 4 bases from V and 6 bases from J; bases unmatched to any gene: 14. CDR1 KGHSY and CDR2 FQNENV come from the germline V gene. The CDR3 DNA follows: TGTGCCAGCAGCCCAATGAAGGGACAGGAACTCGTCGAGCAGTACTTC. Translating it yields CASSPMKGQELVEQYF.

This clonotype was counted between two and nine times. The rearrangement joins TRBV12-3 or TRBV12-4 to TRBJ1-2, with D possibly being TRBD1 (5 bases). Trimming left V 3 bases short and J 7 bases short, with 18 bases between. The CDR3 runs to 15 residues. This CDR3 is CASSFGGGPGSGYTF. CDR3 DNA sequence: TGTGCCAGCAGTTTTGGGGGTGGACCAGGCTCTGGCTACACCTTC.

The genes are TRBV5-1 and TRBJ2-7, with no clear D. The CDR3 loop spans 14 amino acids. Germline CDR1 is SGHRS and CDR2 is YFSETQ. The V gene lost 5 bases and the J gene lost 4 bases, with 16 bases spanning the gap. DNA for the CDR3: TGCGCCAGCAGTCCGCAGCCGACGTCGTACGAGCAGTACTTC. It is translated as CASSPQPTSYEQYF.

A few counts support this clonotype. This rearrangement joins TRBV7-2 to TRBJ2-3, with 12 bases fitting TRBD2. J gave up 1 base and V 4 bases, and 3 bases lay outside the gene matches. Germline lookup yields CDR1 SGHTA and CDR2 FQGNSA. The CDR3 is 16 amino acids. The chain's CDR3 is CASSWTSGMGTDTQYF. The DNA of the CDR3 is TGTGCCAGCAGCTGGACTAGCGGGATGGGCACAGATACGCAGTATTTT.

A few counts support this clonotype. V and J are TRBV5-1 and TRBJ1-6; TRBD1 aligns across 7 bases. The CDR3 extends over 14 amino acids. Germline-derived CDR1 and CDR2 are SGHRS and YFSETQ. Germline trimming cut 5 bases from V and 7 bases from J; bases unmatched to any gene: 6. The CDR3 sequence is CASSRDRENSPLHF. CDR3 DNA: TGCGCCAGCAGTCGAGACAGGGAGAATTCACCCCTCCACTTT.